What follows are 6 T cell receptor beta chains derived from one specimen sequenced in a study of blood T cell repertoires in COVID-19. Libraries were prepared by immunoSEQ multiplex PCR; TCRdb keeps only in-frame clonotypes and omits some of them. The sample yields some 38,000 clones, 74% seen once. Sequenced sample: peripheral blood. These receptors were obtained from a man in his 70s with COVID-19, enrolled during active disease.

The rearrangement uses TRBV19 and TRBJ1-5; the match to TRBD1 covers 7 bases. CDR1 is LNHDA and CDR2 is SQIVND in the germline V gene (reference sequence). The CDR3 runs 15 residues. J lost 2 bases, V lost 2 bases, and 3 bases had no gene match. CDR3 DNA sequence: TGTGCCAGTAGTATATCTGGACAGGGCAATCAGCCCCAGCATTTT. It specifies CASSISGQGNQPQHF.

The V and J genes are TRBV28 and TRBJ1-2; 12 positions match TRBD1. The CDR3 is made up of 16 amino acids. Trimming took 6 bases from V and 4 from J; bases not matched to a gene: 9. Germline V gene data show CDR1 as MDHEN and CDR2 as SYDVKM. The CDR3 loop is CASRHTGTGGSYGYTF. The CDR3 region has the DNA TGTGCCAGCAGACATACCGGGACAGGGGGCAGCTATGGCTACACCTTC.

The V call is TRBV5-1, the J call TRBJ2-1, with TRBD1 identical over 9 bases. The V and J ends lost 2 bases and 5 bases, in that order; junction bases with no gene match: 5. CDR1 is SGHRS, CDR2 YFSETQ, per germline. CDR3 length: 15 amino acids. DNA of the CDR3: TGCGCCAGCAGCTTCGATGGACAGGGGAACAATGAGCAGTTCTTC. Translating it yields CASSFDGQGNNEQFF.

This rearrangement joins TRBV29-1 to TRBJ2-7; D is possibly TRBD1 (6 bases). The length of the CDR3 is 12 residues. From germline, CDR1 is SQVTM and CDR2 ANQGSEA. The V end was cut by 6 bases, the J end by 2 bases, with 11 bases between. CDR3 in DNA: TGCAGCGTCCAGGACAGTCCCTACGAGCAGTACTTC. This translates into CSVQDSPYEQYF.

In its sample, this clone ranks as medium-sized (0.01 to 0.1%). This chain joins TRBV18 and TRBJ2-7; possible D gene TRBD1, 6 bases. The CDR3 is made up of 13 amino acids. V was pared by 4 bases and J by 3 bases, with 10 bases between. Germline loops: CDR1 KGHSH, CDR2 LQKENI. CDR3 residues: CASSLGQNYEQYF. CDR3 in DNA: TGTGCCAGCTCACTCGGACAGAACTACGAGCAGTACTTC.

The J gene is TRBJ2-2, the V gene TRBV11-3; no definite D call. The germline V gene encodes CDR1 SGHNT and CDR2 YENEEA. The CDR3 runs to 14 residues. Trimming pared 4 bases from V and 6 bases from J, leaving 12 bases between. CDR3 sequence reads: CASSSDSRPGELFF. The CDR3 DNA sequence: TGTGCCAGCAGCTCTGACTCACGGCCCGGGGAGCTGTTTTTT.